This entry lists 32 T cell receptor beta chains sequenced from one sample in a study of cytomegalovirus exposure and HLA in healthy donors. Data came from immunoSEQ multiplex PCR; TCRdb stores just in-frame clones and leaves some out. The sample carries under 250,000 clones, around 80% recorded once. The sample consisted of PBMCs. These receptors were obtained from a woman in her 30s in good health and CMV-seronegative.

The CDR3 sequence: CASSLAVAGATNEKLFF. CDR3 bases: TGCGCCAGCAGCTTGGCAGTGGCGGGGGCAACTAATGAAAAACTGTTTTTT. This chain links TRBV5-1 with TRBJ1-4; perhaps TRBD1 as D (5 bases). The V end lost 0 bases, the J end lost 0 bases, and 12 bases lay between the germline ends. This CDR3 has 17 amino acids. Germline lookup yields CDR1 SGHRS and CDR2 YFSETQ.

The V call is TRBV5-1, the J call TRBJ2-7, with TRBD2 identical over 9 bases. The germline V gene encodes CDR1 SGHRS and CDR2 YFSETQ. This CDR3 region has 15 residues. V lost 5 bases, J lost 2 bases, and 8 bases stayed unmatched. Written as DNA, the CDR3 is TGCGCCAGCAGGAGGACCTTAGCGGGAGCCTACGAGCAGTACTTC. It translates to CASRRTLAGAYEQYF.

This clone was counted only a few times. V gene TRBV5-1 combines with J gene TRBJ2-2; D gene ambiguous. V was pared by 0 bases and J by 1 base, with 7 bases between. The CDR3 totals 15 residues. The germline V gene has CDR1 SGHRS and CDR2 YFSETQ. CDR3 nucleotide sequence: TGCGCCAGCAGCTTGGCGGAGATGAACACCGGGGAGCTGTTTTTT. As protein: CASSLAEMNTGELFF.

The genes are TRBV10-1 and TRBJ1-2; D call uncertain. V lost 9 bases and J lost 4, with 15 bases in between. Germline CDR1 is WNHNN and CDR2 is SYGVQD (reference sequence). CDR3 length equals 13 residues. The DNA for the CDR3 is TGCGCCAGTGCCCCGGTCCCCTCCTATGGCTACACCTTC. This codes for CASAPVPSYGYTF.

In DNA form, the CDR3 reads TGTGCCAGCAGCTCTGGCCTTCTAGCGACGCGGGCCCAGTACTTC. It translates to CASSSGLLATRAQYF. The chain employs TRBV6-5 and TRBJ2-5; weak D call: TRBD2 (6 bases). CDR1 is MNHEY and CDR2 is SVGAGI in the germline V gene. Trimming shortened V by 6 bases and J by 9 bases, and 23 bases separated the two germline ends. The CDR3 contains 15 residues.

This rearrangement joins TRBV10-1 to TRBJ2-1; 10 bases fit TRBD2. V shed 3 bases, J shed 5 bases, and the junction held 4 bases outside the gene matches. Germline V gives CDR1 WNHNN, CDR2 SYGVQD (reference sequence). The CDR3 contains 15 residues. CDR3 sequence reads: CASSDWTSGNNEQFF. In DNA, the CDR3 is TGCGCCAGCAGTGACTGGACTAGCGGAAACAATGAGCAGTTCTTC.

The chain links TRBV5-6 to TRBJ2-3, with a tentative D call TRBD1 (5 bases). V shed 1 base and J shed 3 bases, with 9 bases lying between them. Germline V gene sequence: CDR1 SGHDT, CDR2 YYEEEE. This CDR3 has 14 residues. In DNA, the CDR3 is TGTGCCAGCAGCTTGTTCGACAGAACAGATACGCAGTATTTT. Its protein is CASSLFDRTDTQYF.

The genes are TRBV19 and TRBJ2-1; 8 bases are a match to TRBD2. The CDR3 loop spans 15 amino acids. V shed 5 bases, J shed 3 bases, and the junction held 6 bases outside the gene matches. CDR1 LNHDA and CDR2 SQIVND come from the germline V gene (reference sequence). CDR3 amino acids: CASSRAGDFYNEQFF. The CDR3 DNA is TGTGCCAGTAGTCGAGCGGGGGACTTCTACAATGAGCAGTTCTTC.

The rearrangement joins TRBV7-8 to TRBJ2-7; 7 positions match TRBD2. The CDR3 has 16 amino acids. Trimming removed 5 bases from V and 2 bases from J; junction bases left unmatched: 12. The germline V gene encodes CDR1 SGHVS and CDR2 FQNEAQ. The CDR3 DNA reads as TGTGCCAGCAGCCCACAAAGCGGGGATCTCCCCTACGAGCAGTACTTC. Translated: CASSPQSGDLPYEQYF.

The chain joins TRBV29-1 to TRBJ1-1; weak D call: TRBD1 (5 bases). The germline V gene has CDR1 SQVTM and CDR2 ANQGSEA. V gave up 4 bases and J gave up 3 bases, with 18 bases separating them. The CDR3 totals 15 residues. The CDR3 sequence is CSVAGTLAEDTEAFF. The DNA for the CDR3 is TGCAGCGTTGCAGGGACTTTGGCCGAGGACACTGAAGCTTTCTTT. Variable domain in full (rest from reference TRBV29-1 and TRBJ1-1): SAVISQKPSRDICQRGTSLTIQCQVDSQVTMMFWYRQQPGQSLTLIATANQGSEATYESGFVIDKFPISRPNLTFSTLTVSNMSPEDSSIYLCSVAGTLAEDTEAFFGQGTRLTVV.

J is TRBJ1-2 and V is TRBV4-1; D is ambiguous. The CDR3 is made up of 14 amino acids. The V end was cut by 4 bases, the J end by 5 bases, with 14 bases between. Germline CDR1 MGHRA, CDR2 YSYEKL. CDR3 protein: CASSPREAGYGYTF. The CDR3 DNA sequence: TGCGCCAGCAGCCCACGGGAAGCTGGGTATGGCTACACCTTC.

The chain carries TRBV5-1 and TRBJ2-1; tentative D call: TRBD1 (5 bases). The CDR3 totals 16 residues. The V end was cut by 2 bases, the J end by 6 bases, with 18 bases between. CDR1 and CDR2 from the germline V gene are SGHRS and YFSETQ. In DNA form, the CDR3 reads TGCGCCAGCAGCTTCGGTCGTCAGGGCACTCGCAATGAGCAGTTCTTC. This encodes CASSFGRQGTRNEQFF. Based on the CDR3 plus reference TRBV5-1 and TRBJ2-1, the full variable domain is KAGVTQTPRYLIKTRGQQVTLSCSPISGHRSVSWYQQTPGQGLQFLFEYFSETQRNKGNFPGRFSGRQFSNSRSEMNVSTLELGDSALYLCASSFGRQGTRNEQFFGPGTRLTVL.

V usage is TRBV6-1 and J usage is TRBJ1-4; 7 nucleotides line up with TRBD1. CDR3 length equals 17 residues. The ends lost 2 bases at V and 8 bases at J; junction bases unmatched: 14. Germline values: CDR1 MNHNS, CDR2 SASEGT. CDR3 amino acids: CASSETPTGAGREKLFF. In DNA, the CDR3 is TGTGCCAGCAGTGAAACCCCCACAGGGGCGGGGCGGGAAAAACTGTTTTTT.

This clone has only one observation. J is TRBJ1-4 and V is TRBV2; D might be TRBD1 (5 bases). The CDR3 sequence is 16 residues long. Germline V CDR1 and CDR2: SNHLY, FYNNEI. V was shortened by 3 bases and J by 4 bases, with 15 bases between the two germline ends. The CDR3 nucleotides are TGTGCCAGCAGTGATACTGTGGGGGGAATTAATGAAAAACTGTTTTTT. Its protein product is CASSDTVGGINEKLFF.

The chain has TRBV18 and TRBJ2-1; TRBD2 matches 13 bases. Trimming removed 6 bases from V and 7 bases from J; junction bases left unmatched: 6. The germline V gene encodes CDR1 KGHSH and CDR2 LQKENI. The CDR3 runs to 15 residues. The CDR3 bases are TGTGCCAGCTCTCCCGAACTAGCGGGGGGGAATGAGCAGTTCTTC. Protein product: CASSPELAGGNEQFF.

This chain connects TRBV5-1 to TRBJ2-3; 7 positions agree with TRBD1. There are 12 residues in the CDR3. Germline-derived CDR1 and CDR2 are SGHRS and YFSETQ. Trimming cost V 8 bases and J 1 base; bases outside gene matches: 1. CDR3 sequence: CASQGGTDTQYF. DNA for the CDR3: TGCGCCAGTCAGGGGGGCACAGATACGCAGTATTTT. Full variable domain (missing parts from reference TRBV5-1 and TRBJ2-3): KAGVTQTPRYLIKTRGQQVTLSCSPISGHRSVSWYQQTPGQGLQFLFEYFSETQRNKGNFPGRFSGRQFSNSRSEMNVSTLELGDSALYLCASQGGTDTQYFGPGTRLTVL.

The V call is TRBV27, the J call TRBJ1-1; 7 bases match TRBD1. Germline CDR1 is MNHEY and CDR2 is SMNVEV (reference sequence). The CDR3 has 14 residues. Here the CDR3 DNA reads TGTTCCCTAGGGGGCGCGGTTAGGAACACTGAAGCTTTCTTT. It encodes CSLGGAVRNTEAFF.

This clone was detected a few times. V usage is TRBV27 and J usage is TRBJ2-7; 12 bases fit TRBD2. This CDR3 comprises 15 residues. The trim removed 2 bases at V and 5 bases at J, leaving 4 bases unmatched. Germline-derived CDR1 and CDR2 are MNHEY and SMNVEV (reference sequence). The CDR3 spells CASSLLTSGSHEQYF. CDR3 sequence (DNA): TGTGCCAGCAGTTTACTGACTAGCGGGAGCCACGAGCAGTACTTC.

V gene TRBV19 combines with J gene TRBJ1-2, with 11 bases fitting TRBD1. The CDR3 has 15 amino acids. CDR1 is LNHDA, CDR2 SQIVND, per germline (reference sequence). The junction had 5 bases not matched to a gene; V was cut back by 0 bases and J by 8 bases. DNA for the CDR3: TGTGCCAGTAGTATAGACCGCCGGACAGGGGGCGGCTACACCTTC. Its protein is CASSIDRRTGGGYTF.

For the CDR3, the DNA is TGTGCCAGCAGCAGCGAGACAGGGTCGCGCGAGCAGTACTTC. Encoded protein: CASSSETGSREQYF. The chain links TRBV21-1 to TRBJ2-7; the table names TRBD1, a call not compared with the DNA. TRBV21-1 is designated a pseudogene. This CDR3 has 14 residues.

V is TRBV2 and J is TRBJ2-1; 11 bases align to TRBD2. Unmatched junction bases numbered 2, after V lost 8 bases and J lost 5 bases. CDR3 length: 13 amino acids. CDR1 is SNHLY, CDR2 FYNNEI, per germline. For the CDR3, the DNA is TGTGCCAGCGCTAGCGGGAGGAACAATGAGCAGTTCTTC. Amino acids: CASASGRNNEQFF.

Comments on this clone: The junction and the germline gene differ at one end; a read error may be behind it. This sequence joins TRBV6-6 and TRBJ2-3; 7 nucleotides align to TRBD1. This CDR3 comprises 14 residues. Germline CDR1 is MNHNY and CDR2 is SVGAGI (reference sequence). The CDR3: CASSDSDRPDTQYF. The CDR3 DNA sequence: TGTGCCAGCAGTGACTCGGACAGGCCAGATACGCAGTATTTT.

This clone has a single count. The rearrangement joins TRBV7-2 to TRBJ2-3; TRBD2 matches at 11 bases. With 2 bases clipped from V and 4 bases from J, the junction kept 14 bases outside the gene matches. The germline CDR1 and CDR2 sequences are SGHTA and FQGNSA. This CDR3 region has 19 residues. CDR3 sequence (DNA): TGTGCCAGCAGCTTACTGACTAGCGGGACGAGTGGGCGGGCAGATACGCAGTATTTT. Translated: CASSLLTSGTSGRADTQYF.

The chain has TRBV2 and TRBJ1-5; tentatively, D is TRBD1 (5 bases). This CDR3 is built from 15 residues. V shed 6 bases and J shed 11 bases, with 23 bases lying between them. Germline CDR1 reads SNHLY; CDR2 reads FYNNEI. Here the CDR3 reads CASSPQGSLLVSQHF. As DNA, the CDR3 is TGTGCCAGCAGCCCTCAGGGATCCTTGCTAGTGTCCCAGCATTTT.

The CDR3, as DNA: TGTGCCAGTAGTATCTGGACTAGCCGAGCGAGGGATACGCAGTATTTT. Translated: CASSIWTSRARDTQYF. V and J are TRBV19 and TRBJ2-3; 8 bases line up with TRBD2. CDR1 and CDR2 from the germline V gene are LNHDA and SQIVND (reference sequence). The CDR3 contains 16 residues. V was pared by 3 bases and J by 6 bases, with 11 bases of the junction left unmatched.

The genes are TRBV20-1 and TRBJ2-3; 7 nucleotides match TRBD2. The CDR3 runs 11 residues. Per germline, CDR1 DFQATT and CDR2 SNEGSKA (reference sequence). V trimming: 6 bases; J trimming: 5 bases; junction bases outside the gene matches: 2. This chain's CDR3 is CSAAGVDTQYF. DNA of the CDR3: TGCAGTGCGGCGGGGGTAGATACGCAGTATTTT.

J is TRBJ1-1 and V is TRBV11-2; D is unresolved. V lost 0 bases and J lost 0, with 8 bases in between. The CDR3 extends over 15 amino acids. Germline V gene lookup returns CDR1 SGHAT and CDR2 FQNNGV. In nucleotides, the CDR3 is TGTGCCAGCAGCTTAGAACGGGGAGTGAACACTGAAGCTTTCTTT. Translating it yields CASSLERGVNTEAFF.

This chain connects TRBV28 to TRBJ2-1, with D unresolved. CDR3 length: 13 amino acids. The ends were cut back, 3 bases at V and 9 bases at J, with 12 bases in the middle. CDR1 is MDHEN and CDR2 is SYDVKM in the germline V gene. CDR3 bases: TGTGCCAGCAGTTTCTCGCTCTATGGTGAGCAGTTCTTC. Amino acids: CASSFSLYGEQFF.

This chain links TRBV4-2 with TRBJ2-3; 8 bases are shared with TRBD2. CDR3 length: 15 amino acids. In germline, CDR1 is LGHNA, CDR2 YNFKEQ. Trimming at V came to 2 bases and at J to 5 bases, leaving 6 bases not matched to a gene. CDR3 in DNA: TGTGCCAGCAGCCAACGAGCGGGGGATATAGATACGCAGTATTTT. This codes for CASSQRAGDIDTQYF.

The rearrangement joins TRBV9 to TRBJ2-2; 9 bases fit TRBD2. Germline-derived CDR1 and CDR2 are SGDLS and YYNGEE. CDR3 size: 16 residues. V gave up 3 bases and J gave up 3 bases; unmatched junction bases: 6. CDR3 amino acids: CASSAPGLADTGELFF. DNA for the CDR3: TGTGCCAGCAGCGCGCCGGGACTAGCCGACACCGGGGAGCTGTTTTTT.

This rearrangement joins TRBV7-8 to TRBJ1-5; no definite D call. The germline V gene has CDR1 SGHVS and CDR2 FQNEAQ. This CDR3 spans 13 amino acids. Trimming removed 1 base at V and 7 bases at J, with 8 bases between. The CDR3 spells CASSLGPGQPQHF. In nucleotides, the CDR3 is TGTGCCAGCAGCTTAGGTCCGGGACAGCCCCAGCATTTT.

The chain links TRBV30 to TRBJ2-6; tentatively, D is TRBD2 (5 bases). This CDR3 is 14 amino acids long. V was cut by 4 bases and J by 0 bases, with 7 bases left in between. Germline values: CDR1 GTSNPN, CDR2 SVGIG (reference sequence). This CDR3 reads CAWTSHSGANVLTF. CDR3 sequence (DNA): TGTGCCTGGACTAGCCACTCTGGGGCCAACGTCCTGACTTTC. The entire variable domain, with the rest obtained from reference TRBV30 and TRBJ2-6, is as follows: SQTIHQWPATLVQPVGSPLSLECTVEGTSNPNLYWYRQAAGRGLQLLFYSVGIGQISSEVPQNLSASRPQDRQFILSSKKLLLSDSGFYLCAWTSHSGANVLTFGAGSRLTVL.